The source of this T cell receptor (beta chain) is a study of graft-versus-host responses after intestinal transplantation. Turning to the study itself: Each recipient received a multivisceral, liver-intestinal, or isolated intestinal graft. Every recipient had anti-thymocyte globulin induction and two to four years of tacrolimus plus steroids.

Broader study findings: Graft-versus-host to host-versus-graft clonal ratios in allografts were high in patients with graft-donor T cell macrochimerism. Analysis identified GvH clones in recipient marrow, with some appearing first in ileum or blood.

V was cut by 1 base and J by 0 bases, with 11 bases left in between. The CDR3 has 15 amino acids. CDR1 is SGHRS, CDR2 YFSETQ, per germline. A word on this clone: Its cognate antigen is unknown.

Using immunoSEQ multiplex PCR, the repertoire was profiled, and TCRdb retains in-frame clones only, with some absent. The data show about 27,000 clones, around 94% seen once. The receptor was isolated from a human patient who received an intestinal transplant, so some T cells may come from the graft donor. The V gene is TRBV5-1, the J gene TRBJ2-7; D possibly corresponds to TRBD1 (6 bases). This sample comprised PBMCs, obtained 30 days after intestinal transplant. As DNA, the CDR3 is TGCGCCAGCAGCTTGAGGACAGTGCCCTCCTACGAGCAGTACTTC. Translating gives CASSLRTVPSYEQYF.